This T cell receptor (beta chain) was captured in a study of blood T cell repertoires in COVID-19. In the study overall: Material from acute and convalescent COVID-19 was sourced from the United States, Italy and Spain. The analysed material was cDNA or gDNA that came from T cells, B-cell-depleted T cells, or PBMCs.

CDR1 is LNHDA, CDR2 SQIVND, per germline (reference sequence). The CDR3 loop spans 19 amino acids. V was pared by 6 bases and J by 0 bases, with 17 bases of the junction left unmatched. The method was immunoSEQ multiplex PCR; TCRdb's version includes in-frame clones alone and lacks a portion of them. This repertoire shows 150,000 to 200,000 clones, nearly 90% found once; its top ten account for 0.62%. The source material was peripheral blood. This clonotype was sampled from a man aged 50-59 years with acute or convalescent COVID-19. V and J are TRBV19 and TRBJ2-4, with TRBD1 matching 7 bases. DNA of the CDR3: TGTGCCAGTAGCTTCAGAACAGGGGTTAGTAATCTAGCCAAAAACATTCAGTACTTC. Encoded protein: CASSFRTGVSNLAKNIQYF. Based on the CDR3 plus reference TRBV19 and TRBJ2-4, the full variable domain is DGGITQSPKYLFRKEGQNVTLSCEQNLNHDAMYWYRQDPGQGLRLIYYSQIVNDFQKGDIAEGYSVSREKKESFPLTVTSAQKNPTAFYLCASSFRTGVSNLAKNIQYFGAGTRLSVL.